These 22 T cell receptor beta chains originate from one sample sequenced in a study of shared clonotypes between healthy human individuals. Here immunoSEQ multiplex PCR was the method, and the copy in TCRdb shows in-frame clones only, minus some. The table lists some 690,000 clones, about nine tenths of them singletons. The source material was memory CD8+ T cells from PBMCs. The subset was: CD45RO+ cells pooled with CCR7-negative TemRA cells. These receptors were collected from a man between 18 and 35 years old in good health. Some clones in this sample may be carry-over from other donors' samples.

The V gene is TRBV6-7, the J gene TRBJ1-5; D is ambiguous. TRBV6-7 is assigned to the ORF class and has an uncertain function. The CDR3 runs to 14 residues. V gave up 2 bases and J gave up 6 bases, with 11 bases separating them. The CDR3 here is CASSYAAVLQPQHF. In DNA form, the CDR3 reads TGTGCCAGCAGTTACGCCGCTGTGCTTCAGCCCCAGCATTTT.

This rearrangement joins TRBV10-3 to TRBJ2-1; 10 bases fit TRBD2. From germline, CDR1 is ENHRY and CDR2 SYGVKD. The CDR3 sequence is 21 residues long. The V and J ends lost 5 bases and 0 bases, in that order; junction bases with no gene match: 19. The CDR3 DNA is TGTGCCATCAGTACCAGCGGGGGGGCAAGCGGGTTCGATAACTCCTACAATGAGCAGTTCTTC. It translates to CAISTSGGASGFDNSYNEQFF.

The chain employs TRBV14 and TRBJ2-5; 10 bases align to TRBD2. CDR1 and CDR2 (germline): SGHDN, FVKESK. CDR3 length: 16 residues. The trim removed 4 bases at V and 4 bases at J, leaving 9 bases unmatched. The CDR3 DNA sequence: TGTGCCAGCAGCCGTCAGGGACTAGCGTCAGGAGAGACCCAGTACTTC. It encodes CASSRQGLASGETQYF.

The V and J genes are TRBV28 and TRBJ1-4, with D perhaps matching TRBD1 (6 bases). Germline lookup yields CDR1 MDHEN and CDR2 SYDVKM. Between the trimmed V and J ends, which lost 2 bases and 0 bases, there was a span of 13 bases. The CDR3 contains 17 residues. CDR3 coding DNA: TGTGCCAGCAGTTTAGTCGACAGGCAGACAACTAATGAAAAACTGTTTTTT. Translated, it gives CASSLVDRQTTNEKLFF.

The gene calls are TRBV7-9 and TRBJ2-1; D is possibly TRBD2 (6 bases). Trimming removed 6 bases at V and 7 bases at J, with 10 bases between. The CDR3 is made up of 12 amino acids. Germline CDR1 SEHNR, CDR2 FQNEAQ (reference sequence). The CDR3 spells CASSQAGNEQFF. For the CDR3, the DNA is TGTGCCAGCAGTCAGGCGGGGAATGAGCAGTTCTTC. Full variable domain (rest looked up from reference TRBV7-9 and TRBJ2-1): DTGVSQNPRHKITKRGQNVTFRCDPISEHNRLYWYRQTLGQGPEFLTYFQNEAQLEKSRLLSDRFSAERPKGSFSTLEIQRTEQGDSAMYLCASSQAGNEQFFGPGTRLTVL.

The V and J genes are TRBV27 and TRBJ2-5; TRBD2 matches 11 bases. The V gene's germline CDR1 is MNHEY and CDR2 SMNVEV (reference sequence). Trimming took 0 bases from V and 5 from J; bases not matched to a gene: 11. CDR3 length: 18 residues. The CDR3 region is CASSLSSSGLAGSETQYF. In DNA form, the CDR3 reads TGTGCCAGCAGTTTATCGTCTTCAGGACTAGCGGGTTCGGAGACCCAGTACTTC.

This chain joins TRBV9 and TRBJ1-4; D perhaps matches TRBD1 (6 bases). CDR1 and CDR2 (germline): SGDLS, YYNGEE. The CDR3 runs 16 residues. Trimming pared 3 bases from V and 7 bases from J, leaving 19 bases between. CDR3 nucleotide sequence: TGTGCCAGCAGCGCCCCGGGGGCAGGGGCCGGTGAAAAACTGTTTTTT. It is translated as CASSAPGAGAGEKLFF.

The chain carries TRBV5-4 and TRBJ2-2; perhaps TRBD2 as D (6 bases). The CDR3 is made up of 16 amino acids. Germline CDR1 and CDR2: SGHNT and YYREEE (reference sequence). Deletions cut 3 bases from V and 2 bases from J, with 14 bases between. The CDR3 nucleotides are TGTGCCAGCAGCTCCCGGGACTCTCTAAACACCGGGGAGCTGTTTTTT. Amino acid sequence: CASSSRDSLNTGELFF.

The gene calls are TRBV7-9 and TRBJ1-4, with D hard to call. V shed 1 base and J shed 1 base, with 19 bases lying between them. The CDR3 extends over 19 amino acids. Germline V gives CDR1 SEHNR, CDR2 FQNEAQ (reference sequence). The CDR3, as DNA: TGTGCCAGCAGCTTAGATGACCCCGCCGGACTCGGAACTAATGAAAAACTGTTTTTT. Translation: CASSLDDPAGLGTNEKLFF.

This sequence joins TRBV7-9 and TRBJ1-2, with D uncertain. Germline CDR1 reads SEHNR; CDR2 reads FQNEAQ (reference sequence). V gave up 4 bases and J gave up 8 bases, with 17 bases separating them. The CDR3 is 14 amino acids. CDR3 DNA: TGTGCCAGCAGCTACAACATCGCCCTTGAAGGCTACACCTTC. Its translation: CASSYNIALEGYTF. Filled out from reference TRBV7-9 and TRBJ1-2, the complete variable domain reads DTGVSQNPRHKITKRGQNVTFRCDPISEHNRLYWYRQTLGQGPEFLTYFQNEAQLEKSRLLSDRFSAERPKGSFSTLEIQRTEQGDSAMYLCASSYNIALEGYTFGSGTRLTVV.

This sequence joins TRBV5-4 and TRBJ2-7; 8 bases fit TRBD1. The CDR3 extends over 15 amino acids. V shed 4 bases, J shed 3 bases, and the junction held 9 bases outside the gene matches. Looked up from germline, CDR1 is SGHNT and CDR2 is YYREEE (reference sequence). CDR3 in DNA: TGTGCCAGCAGCGCATCCACCGGGACAGGCTACGAGCAGTACTTC. This encodes CASSASTGTGYEQYF.

This clone was counted once. The chain recombines TRBV4-1 with TRBJ2-1, with TRBD2 identical over 10 bases. Germline CDR1 reads MGHRA; CDR2 reads YSYEKL. The length of the CDR3 is 15 residues. V lost 1 base to trimming and J lost 7 bases; unmatched junction nucleotides: 4. The DNA of the CDR3 is TGCGCCAGCAGCCAAGGGTCTAGCGGGAGTAATGAGCAGTTCTTC. Amino acids: CASSQGSSGSNEQFF.

This sequence joins TRBV7-6 and TRBJ2-3; D is uncertain. CDR3 length: 15 residues. Germline assignment: CDR1 SGHVS and CDR2 FNYEAQ. Trimming took off 1 base at V and 3 bases at J, with 11 bases between the two ends. This CDR3 reads CASSLGAWQTDTQYF. The CDR3 DNA follows: TGTGCCAGCAGCTTAGGGGCGTGGCAGACAGATACGCAGTATTTT.

The chain employs TRBV15 and TRBJ2-1; 12 bases align to TRBD2. CDR3 length equals 15 residues. V lost 5 bases, J lost 8 bases, and 7 bases stayed unmatched. From germline, CDR1 is LNHNV and CDR2 YYDKDF (reference sequence). CDR3 coding DNA: TGTGCCACCAGCCCTAGCGGGAGGGCCGGGTATGAGCAGTTCTTC. This encodes CATSPSGRAGYEQFF.

J is TRBJ1-5 and V is TRBV19, with D uncertain. In germline, CDR1 is LNHDA, CDR2 SQIVND (reference sequence). The CDR3 is 13 amino acids. V was trimmed by 7 bases and J by 3 bases, leaving 10 bases between them. The CDR3 loop is CASTISPNQPQHF. The CDR3 DNA reads TGTGCCAGTACCATATCCCCCAATCAGCCCCAGCATTTT. The variable domain in full, completed from reference TRBV19 and TRBJ1-5, reads DGGITQSPKYLFRKEGQNVTLSCEQNLNHDAMYWYRQDPGQGLRLIYYSQIVNDFQKGDIAEGYSVSREKKESFPLTVTSAQKNPTAFYLCASTISPNQPQHFGDGTRLSIL.

The chain carries TRBV7-8 and TRBJ2-2, with TRBD1 matching over 9 bases. Per germline, CDR1 SGHVS and CDR2 FQNEAQ. With 4 bases clipped from V and 4 bases from J, the junction kept 7 bases outside the gene matches. CDR3 length equals 16 residues. CDR3 nucleotide sequence: TGTGCCAGCAGCTGGAGCGGGACAGGGAGCACCGGGGAGCTGTTTTTT. Translated: CASSWSGTGSTGELFF.

This rearrangement joins TRBV28 to TRBJ2-7, with D perhaps matching TRBD1 or TRBD2 (6 bases each). This CDR3 is 14 amino acids long. The V end was cut by 8 bases, the J end by 0 bases, with 14 bases between. Germline V lookup: CDR1 MDHEN, CDR2 SYDVKM. CDR3 residues: CASWGASDSYEQYF. DNA for the CDR3: TGTGCCAGCTGGGGGGCTAGCGACTCCTACGAGCAGTACTTC.

This clone has only one observation. This chain's CDR3 is CASSPSPGAGETQYF. The CDR3 DNA sequence: TGTGCCAGCAGCCCGAGCCCAGGGGCGGGGGAGACCCAGTACTTC. The J gene is TRBJ2-5, the V gene TRBV4-2; possibly TRBD1 or TRBD2 for D (6 bases each). Germline V gene data show CDR1 as LGHNA and CDR2 as YNFKEQ. Trimming stripped 4 bases from V and 5 bases from J, with 17 bases between. CDR3 length: 15 amino acids.

The V and J genes are TRBV13 and TRBJ2-7, with TRBD2 identical over 10 bases. The CDR3 extends over 15 amino acids. Trimming cost V 1 base and J 4 bases; bases outside gene matches: 4. CDR1 and CDR2 from the germline V gene are PRHDT and FYEKMQ (reference sequence). The CDR3 loop reads CASSLEASGGYEQYF. The CDR3 DNA is TGTGCCAGCAGCTTAGAGGCTAGCGGGGGATACGAGCAGTACTTC.

The chain is built from TRBV4-2 and TRBJ1-1; a weak D match, TRBD1 (5 bases). The germline V gene has CDR1 LGHNA and CDR2 YNFKEQ. The CDR3 runs 13 residues. V lost 1 base and J 4 bases, leaving 7 bases between the germline ends. The CDR3 region has the DNA TGTGCCAGCAGCCAAGCAGGGCCCACTGAAGCTTTCTTT. Translating it yields CASSQAGPTEAFF.

The chain links TRBV6-1 to TRBJ2-1, with D possibly matching TRBD1 (7 bases). Trimming took off 1 base at V and 8 bases at J, with 18 bases between the two ends. CDR1 is MNHNS, CDR2 SASEGT, per germline. This CDR3 has 16 amino acids. The CDR3 loop is CASSEVQGGNLHEQFF. The DNA of the CDR3 is TGTGCCAGCAGTGAAGTCCAGGGGGGCAATCTACATGAGCAGTTCTTC.

V and J are TRBV7-8 and TRBJ2-1; D not resolved. The germline V gene has CDR1 SGHVS and CDR2 FQNEAQ. The CDR3 runs to 13 residues. V lost 2 bases and J 5 bases, leaving 7 bases between the germline ends. The CDR3 loop is CASSLTADNEQFF. The CDR3 DNA is TGTGCCAGCAGCTTAACTGCAGACAATGAGCAGTTCTTC.